Below, one T cell receptor (beta chain) is given with its context. Its specificity is unknown. The data derive from a study of T cell responses to AZD1222 COVID-19 vaccine. Study outcomes and limitations: Only five to seven AZD1222 recipients were seropositive at baseline. Donors were largely white British and mainly female; clonal diversity was possibly underestimated.

V lost 5 bases and J lost 4; bases outside the gene matches: 9. Germline CDR1 is MDHEN and CDR2 is SYDVKM. The CDR3 consists of 15 residues. Sequencing used immunoSEQ multiplex PCR; TCRdb keeps in-frame clones, though not all of them. The sample includes about 85,000 clones, approximately 86% seen only once; the top ten take around 8%. This sequence was found in an adult in good health. This sample comprised peripheral blood, obtained on day 0 of AZD1222 vaccination. V is TRBV28 and J is TRBJ1-2; TRBD1 aligns across 8 bases. The CDR3 sequence is CASSQAGGVIYGYTF. The CDR3 nucleotides are TGTGCCAGCAGTCAAGCAGGGGGCGTAATCTATGGCTACACCTTC.